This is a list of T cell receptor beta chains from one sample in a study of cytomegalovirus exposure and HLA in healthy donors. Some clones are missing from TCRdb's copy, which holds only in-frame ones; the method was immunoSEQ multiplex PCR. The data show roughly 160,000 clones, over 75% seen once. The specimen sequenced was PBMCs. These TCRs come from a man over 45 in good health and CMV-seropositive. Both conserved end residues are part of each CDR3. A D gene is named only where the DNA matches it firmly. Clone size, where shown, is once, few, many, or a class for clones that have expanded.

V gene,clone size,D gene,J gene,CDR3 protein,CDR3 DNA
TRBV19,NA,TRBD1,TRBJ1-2,CASSVRDREGYTF,TGTGCCAGTAGTGTCCGGGACAGGGAAGGCTACACCTTC
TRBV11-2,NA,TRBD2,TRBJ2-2,CASSSISGGPNTGELFF,TGTGCCAGCAGCTCCATTAGCGGGGGCCCGAACACCGGGGAGCTGTTTTTT
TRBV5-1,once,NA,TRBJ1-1,CASSLPRGNTEAFF,TGCGCCAGCAGCTTGCCCAGGGGGAACACTGAAGCTTTCTTT
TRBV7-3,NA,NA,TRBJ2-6,CASSLRARAGANVLTF,TGTGCCAGCAGCTTAAGGGCCAGGGCTGGGGCCAACGTCCTGACTTTC
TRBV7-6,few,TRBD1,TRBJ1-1,CASSRDTGTVNTEAFF,TGTGCCAGCAGCCGGGACACCGGGACAGTGAACACTGAAGCTTTCTTT
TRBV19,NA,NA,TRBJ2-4,CASSNFQSGAKNIQYF,TGTGCCAGTAGTAATTTTCAGTCGGGGGCCAAAAACATTCAGTACTTC
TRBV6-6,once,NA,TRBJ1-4,CASSYSEINTEKLFF,TGTGCCAGCAGTTACTCGGAGATTAACACTGAAAAACTGTTTTTT
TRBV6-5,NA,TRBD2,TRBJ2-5,CASSSGLAGNQETQYF,TGTGCCAGCAGTTCGGGACTAGCGGGGAACCAAGAGACCCAGTACTTC
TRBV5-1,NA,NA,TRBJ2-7,CASSLGQPSYEQYF,TGCGCCAGCAGCTTGGGACAGCCAAGCTACGAGCAGTACTTC
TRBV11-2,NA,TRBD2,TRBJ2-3,CASSLDIGLAGVDTQYF,TGTGCCAGCAGCTTAGATATTGGACTAGCGGGGGTAGATACGCAGTATTTT
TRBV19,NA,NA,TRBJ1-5,CASSEGGNQPQHF,TGTGCCAGTAGTGAAGGGGGAAATCAGCCCCAGCATTTT
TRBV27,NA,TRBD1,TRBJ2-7,CASSLQGASSYEQYF,TGTGCCAGCAGCCTACAGGGGGCCAGCTCCTACGAGCAGTACTTC
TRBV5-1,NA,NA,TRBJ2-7,CASSPPSHEQYF,TGCGCCAGCAGCCCCCCCTCCCACGAGCAGTACTTC
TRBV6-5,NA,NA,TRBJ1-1,CASSYGQLNTEAFF,TGTGCCAGCAGTTATGGGCAATTGAACACTGAAGCTTTCTTT
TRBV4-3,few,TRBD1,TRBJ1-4,CASSKNRGSNEKLFF,TGCGCCAGCAGCAAAAACAGGGGGAGTAATGAAAAACTGTTTTTT
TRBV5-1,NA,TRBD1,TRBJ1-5,CASSPGQGNQPQHF,TGCGCCAGCAGCCCTGGACAGGGGAATCAGCCCCAGCATTTT
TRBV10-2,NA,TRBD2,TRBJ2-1,CASSDQRGPSQLYNEQFF,TGCGCCAGCAGTGATCAGCGGGGGCCGTCCCAACTCTACAATGAGCAGTTCTTC
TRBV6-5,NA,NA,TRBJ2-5,CASRLYETQYF,TGTGCCAGCCGACTTTACGAGACCCAGTACTTC
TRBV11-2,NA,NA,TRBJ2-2,CASSLRVGTGELFF,TGTGCCAGCAGCTTGAGGGTGGGAACCGGGGAGCTGTTTTTT
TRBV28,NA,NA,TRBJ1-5,CASQPRGGNQPQHF,TGTGCCTCTCAACCCAGGGGTGGCAATCAGCCCCAGCATTTT
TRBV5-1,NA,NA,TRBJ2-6,CASSSGGGSGANVLTF,TGCGCCAGCAGCTCCGGGGGAGGTTCCGGGGCCAACGTCCTGACTTTC
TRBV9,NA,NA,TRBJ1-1,CASSPYLDSLEAFF,TGTGCCAGCAGCCCTTACCTGGACAGTTTGGAAGCTTTCTTT
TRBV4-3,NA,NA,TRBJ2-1,CASSPVGYRPNEQFF,TGCGCCAGCAGCCCTGTAGGATACAGACCCAATGAGCAGTTCTTC
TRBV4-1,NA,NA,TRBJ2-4,CASSQVGEPLAKNIQYF,TGCGCCAGCAGCCAAGTTGGAGAGCCTCTAGCCAAAAACATTCAGTACTTC
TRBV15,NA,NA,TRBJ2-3,CATSRERASTDTQYF,TGTGCCACCAGCAGAGAGCGGGCTAGCACAGATACGCAGTATTTT
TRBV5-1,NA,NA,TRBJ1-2,CASSLRAGEDYGYTF,TGCGCCAGCAGCTTGAGGGCAGGGGAAGACTATGGCTACACCTTC
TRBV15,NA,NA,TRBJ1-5,CATSIEGSSNQPQHF,TGTGCCACCAGCATTGAGGGTTCTTCCAATCAGCCCCAGCATTTT
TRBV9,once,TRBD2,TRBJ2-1,CASSSLAGGRGEQFF,TGTGCCAGCAGCTCCTTAGCGGGGGGGCGAGGTGAGCAGTTCTTC
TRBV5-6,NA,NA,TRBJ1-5,CASSVGAGQTNQPQHF,TGTGCCAGCAGCGTGGGCGCAGGCCAAACCAATCAGCCCCAGCATTTT
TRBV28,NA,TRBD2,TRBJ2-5,CASTQGSGGLQETQYF,TGTGCCAGCACCCAGGGGAGCGGGGGCCTCCAAGAGACCCAGTACTTC
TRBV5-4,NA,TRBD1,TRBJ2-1,CASSRTGDGEQFF,TGTGCCAGCAGTCGAACAGGGGATGGTGAGCAGTTCTTC
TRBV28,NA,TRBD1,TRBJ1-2,CASSTGTGGGYTF,TGTGCCAGCAGCACTGGGACAGGGGGCGGCTACACCTTC
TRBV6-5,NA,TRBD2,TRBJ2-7,CASSPIAGGSYEQYF,TGTGCCAGCAGCCCTATAGCGGGGGGCTCCTACGAGCAGTACTTC
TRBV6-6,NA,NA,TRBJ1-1,CASSQRQNTEAFF,TGTGCCAGCAGTCAGAGACAGAACACTGAAGCTTTCTTT
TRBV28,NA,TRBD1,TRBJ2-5,CASSFSNRGRQETQYF,TGTGCCAGCAGTTTTTCGAACAGGGGGCGACAAGAGACCCAGTACTTC
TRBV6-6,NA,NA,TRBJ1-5,CASIQGGRNQPQHF,TGTGCCAGCATACAGGGTGGGAGAAACCAGCCCCAGCATTTT
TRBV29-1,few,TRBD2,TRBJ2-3,CSAGLAGGVDTQYF,TGCAGCGCCGGACTAGCGGGGGGAGTGGATACGCAGTATTTT
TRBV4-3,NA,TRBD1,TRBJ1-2,CASSQVGQGRIYGYTF,TGCGCCAGCAGCCAAGTTGGACAGGGGAGGATCTATGGCTACACCTTC